This paragraph reports one T cell receptor beta chain. Its antigen is unknown. These data are taken from a study of cytomegalovirus exposure and HLA in healthy donors. Across the whole study: The 120 or so validation repertoires used a platform that matched the one used for the approximately 670 first-cohort repertoires, as a later analysis reported. Findings and caveats of the study: A list of roughly 160 TCR beta chains associated with cytomegalovirus was given. First-cohort TCR clusters tended to co-occur in the roughly 120 validation repertoires, a later analysis found.

Clones were read by immunoSEQ multiplex PCR, and TCRdb kept only the in-frame ones, dropping some. Seen here are roughly 100,000 clones, approximately 86% observed once, and the top ten hold 3% to 4%. Sequenced input: PBMCs. The sequence was collected from a woman under 30 in good health and CMV-seropositive.

CDR3 nucleotides: TGTGCCAGCAGCGTTCAGAGGTCAGGGGGCTTGGGGGCCAACGTCCTGACTTTC. Protein: CASSVQRSGGLGANVLTF. V gene TRBV9 combines with J gene TRBJ2-6, with 8 bases identical to TRBD1. CDR1 SGDLS and CDR2 YYNGEE come from the germline V gene. The CDR3 runs 18 residues. Trimming cost V 2 bases and J 4 bases; bases outside gene matches: 11.